One sample yielded the 25 T cell receptor beta chains listed below, sequenced in a study of T cells after yellow fever vaccination (dated by TCRdb to about 2019). The sample's treatment or condition label is to be understood as: live attenuated yellow fever vaccine strain. Libraries were constructed by 5' RACE. Instrument on record: Illumina NovaSeq 6000. TCRdb applied fastp at Q25 and MiXCR to the public reads, then kept only in-frame beta chains. When rows share a CDR3 protein, they turn into one entry using the most common DNA and genes. Across this sample there are fewer than 450,000 distinct CDR3 sequences, with 3% to 4.5% seen only once. The ten largest clones add up to 24% of the sample. The source material was PBMCs, sampled 5 days after the yellow fever booster vaccination. Every receptor here comes from a man aged 18 to 29 who received the YFV17D yellow fever vaccine.

This chain connects TRBV7-2 to TRBJ2-3, with 10 bases that match TRBD1. The CDR3 length is 14 residues. V gave up 5 bases and J gave up 5 bases; unmatched junction bases: 4. The germline V gene has CDR1 SGHTA and CDR2 FQGNSA. CDR3 residues: CASSRGTGEDTQYF. The CDR3 bases are TGTGCCAGCAGCCGAGGGACAGGGGAAGATACGCAGTATTTT.

This rearrangement joins TRBV19 to TRBJ2-5; weak D call: TRBD2 (6 bases). The CDR3 is made up of 14 amino acids. Germline CDR1 is LNHDA and CDR2 is SQIVND (reference sequence). Trimming removed 1 base from V and 3 bases from J, with 9 bases in between. The CDR3 is CASSIGGLKETQYF. The CDR3 bases are TGTGCCAGTAGTATAGGTGGACTAAAAGAGACCCAGTACTTC.

The chain links TRBV19 to TRBJ2-1, with 8 bases fitting TRBD1. The ends lost 6 bases at V and 2 bases at J; junction bases unmatched: 9. The germline gives CDR1 LNHDA, CDR2 SQIVND (reference sequence). This CDR3 contains 16 residues. The CDR3 bases are TGTGCCAGTAGCCGTAGACAGGGGACGACCTACAATGAGCAGTTCTTC. This gives the protein CASSRRQGTTYNEQFF.

This clonotype has a count of ten or more. V is TRBV5-1 and J is TRBJ2-3; no clear D. V was shortened by 3 bases and J by 0 bases, with 8 bases between the two germline ends. In germline, CDR1 is SGHRS, CDR2 YFSETQ. The CDR3 runs to 14 residues. CDR3 DNA sequence: TGCGCCAGCAGCTCTGGACCTAGCACAGATACGCAGTATTTT. Translating it yields CASSSGPSTDTQYF.

This clonotype appeared many times. The chain is built from TRBV20-1 and TRBJ2-5; D remains ambiguous. CDR3 length equals 12 residues. Trimming pared 1 base from V and 6 bases from J, leaving 9 bases between. Germline CDR1 is DFQATT and CDR2 is SNEGSKA (reference sequence). CDR3 in DNA: TGCAGTGCTAGAGGCCAGCATCAGACCCAGTACTTC. This codes for CSARGQHQTQYF.

This clonotype occurred many times. V and J are TRBV3-1 and TRBJ1-6, with 7 positions matching TRBD1. This CDR3 has 12 residues. J gave up 9 bases and V 6 bases, and 2 bases lay outside the gene matches. Germline CDR1 reads LGHDT; CDR2 reads YNNKEL (reference sequence). The CDR3 sequence: CASRTGFSPLHF. CDR3 nucleotide sequence: TGTGCCAGCAGGACAGGGTTTTCACCCCTCCACTTT.

V and J are TRBV19 and TRBJ2-1; D possibly corresponds to TRBD1 (5 bases). The CDR3 runs to 12 residues. Trimming shortened V by 8 bases and J by 4 bases, and 9 bases separated the two germline ends. Germline V gives CDR1 LNHDA, CDR2 SQIVND (reference sequence). The CDR3 reads CASGAGYNEQFF. The DNA of the CDR3 is TGTGCCAGTGGGGCAGGGTACAATGAGCAGTTCTTC.

This clonotype was observed at least ten times. CDR3 DNA: TGCGCCAGCAGCCAGCCCAAGGGAGGGGGTACCGGGGAGCTGTTTTTT. Amino acid sequence: CASSQPKGGGTGELFF. The chain is built from TRBV4-1 and TRBJ2-2, with D perhaps TRBD2 (7 bases). Germline CDR1 MGHRA, CDR2 YSYEKL. The CDR3 extends over 16 amino acids. Trimming removed 3 bases from V and 5 bases from J, with 16 bases in between.

This clonotype was detected a few times. The rearrangement joins TRBV27 to TRBJ2-1, with 13 bases matching TRBD2. Per germline, CDR1 MNHEY and CDR2 SMNVEV (reference sequence). V gave up 5 bases and J gave up 7 bases; unmatched junction bases: 5. The CDR3 spans 15 residues. Here the CDR3 DNA reads TGTGCCAGCAGTACAACTAGCGGGGGGGCTAATGAGCAGTTCTTC. This translates into CASSTTSGGANEQFF.

This clonotype came up a few times. The gene calls are TRBV10-3 and TRBJ2-3; 9 bases agree with TRBD2. V trimming: 10 bases; J trimming: 5 bases; junction bases outside the gene matches: 13. The germline V gene has CDR1 ENHRY and CDR2 SYGVKD. The CDR3 is made up of 15 amino acids. Here the CDR3 reads CATEAGGFSRDTQYF. The CDR3, as DNA: TGTGCCACAGAGGCGGGGGGGTTCTCCAGAGATACGCAGTATTTT.

The V gene is TRBV5-1, the J gene TRBJ1-3, with D unresolved. V was shortened by 8 bases and J by 0 bases, with 12 bases between the two germline ends. Germline loops: CDR1 SGHRS, CDR2 YFSETQ. The CDR3 is 14 residues long. The DNA of the CDR3 is TGCGCCAGTGGCGAGGGCCTCTCTGGAAACACCATATATTTT. It yields the protein CASGEGLSGNTIYF. The variable domain in full, with the rest retrieved from reference TRBV5-1 and TRBJ1-3, is KAGVTQTPRYLIKTRGQQVTLSCSPISGHRSVSWYQQTPGQGLQFLFEYFSETQRNKGNFPGRFSGRQFSNSRSEMNVSTLELGDSALYLCASGEGLSGNTIYFGEGSWLTVV.

This clonotype occurred a few times. The chain couples TRBV6-1 to TRBJ1-2; D is undetermined. This CDR3 is built from 13 residues. The ends were cut back, 6 bases at V and 4 bases at J, with 12 bases in the middle. CDR1 MNHNS and CDR2 SASEGT come from the germline V gene. The CDR3 here is CASREQTSYGYTF. In nucleotides, the CDR3 is TGTGCCAGCAGGGAACAGACCTCCTATGGCTACACCTTC.

This clonotype was observed many times. The V and J genes are TRBV10-3 and TRBJ2-3; weak D call: TRBD1 (6 bases). This CDR3 is 14 amino acids long. V lost 6 bases to trimming and J lost 4 bases, with 14 bases between them. Germline CDR1 and CDR2: ENHRY and SYGVKD. CDR3: CAIRADRSSDTQYF. The CDR3 nucleotides read TGTGCCATCAGGGCGGACAGAAGTTCAGATACGCAGTATTTT.

This clonotype was observed a handful of times. The rearrangement links TRBV10-3 to TRBJ2-1; 10 nucleotides align to TRBD2. Germline V gives CDR1 ENHRY, CDR2 SYGVKD. Unmatched junction bases numbered 5, after V lost 4 bases and J lost 5 bases. The CDR3 loop spans 15 amino acids. The DNA for the CDR3 is TGTGCCATCAGTGTGAGAGCGGGGGGGAACAATGAGCAGTTCTTC. This encodes CAISVRAGGNNEQFF.

The chain combines TRBV4-1 with TRBJ1-1, with D possibly TRBD1 on 5 matching bases. CDR1 is MGHRA and CDR2 is YSYEKL in the germline V gene. This CDR3 is 15 amino acids long. The germline V and J ends were trimmed by 4 bases and 5 bases, with 17 bases remaining between them. Here the CDR3 DNA reads TGCGCCAGCAGCCCACGTACCCAGGGCGGGACTGAAGCTTTCTTT. Translated, it gives CASSPRTQGGTEAFF.

This clonotype was detected only a few times. This sequence joins TRBV6-2 or TRBV6-3 and TRBJ2-1; D remains ambiguous. Germline V gene sequence: CDR1 MNHEY, CDR2 SVGEGT. The CDR3 has 14 residues. Trimming pared 5 bases from V and 5 bases from J, leaving 13 bases between. This CDR3 is CASSHTRLDNEQFF. The CDR3 bases are TGTGCCAGCAGTCACACGCGCTTGGACAATGAGCAGTTCTTC.

This clonotype was observed a handful of times. The chain links TRBV5-1 to TRBJ1-4; D may be TRBD1 (6 bases). V was pared by 3 bases and J by 0 bases, with 18 bases between. This CDR3 region has 18 residues. Germline CDR1 is SGHRS and CDR2 is YFSETQ. This CDR3 reads CASSYTGTNPATNEKLFF. For the CDR3, the DNA is TGCGCCAGCAGCTACACCGGGACAAACCCTGCAACTAATGAAAAACTGTTTTTT. The full variable domain, in which reference TRBV5-1 and TRBJ1-4 provide the parts outside the CDR3, is KAGVTQTPRYLIKTRGQQVTLSCSPISGHRSVSWYQQTPGQGLQFLFEYFSETQRNKGNFPGRFSGRQFSNSRSEMNVSTLELGDSALYLCASSYTGTNPATNEKLFFGSGTQLSVL.

This clonotype came up a few times. The rearrangement uses TRBV6-6 and TRBJ1-6; 7 nucleotides match TRBD1. The CDR3 totals 14 residues. V was pared by 8 bases and J by 6 bases, with 7 bases of the junction left unmatched. Germline V gene lookup returns CDR1 MNHNY and CDR2 SVGAGI (reference sequence). The CDR3 DNA sequence: TGTGCCAGCGAGGGACAGCTAGTTAATTCACCCCTCCACTTT. Residues: CASEGQLVNSPLHF.

The genes are TRBV5-1 and TRBJ1-2, with D unresolved. CDR1 is SGHRS, CDR2 YFSETQ, per germline. CDR3 length equals 17 residues. The ends were cut back, 1 base at V and 1 base at J, with 17 bases in the middle. CDR3 in DNA: TGCGCCAGCAGCTTGACCCCATGGGCGATCGGTAACTATGGCTACACCTTC. Residues: CASSLTPWAIGNYGYTF.

This clonotype was counted only a few times. The rearrangement links TRBV9 to TRBJ1-1; no clear D gene. CDR1 is SGDLS, CDR2 YYNGEE, per germline. CDR3 size: 14 residues. Deletions cut 4 bases from V and 6 bases from J, with 16 bases between. CDR3 loop: CASSLSPGPAEAFF. The CDR3 coding sequence is TGTGCCAGCAGCCTGTCCCCGGGCCCCGCTGAAGCTTTCTTT.

The V and J genes are TRBV4-2 and TRBJ2-2; D might be TRBD1 (5 bases). V lost 0 bases and J lost 1, with 9 bases in between. The CDR3 covers 16 residues. Germline V gene data show CDR1 as LGHNA and CDR2 as YNFKEQ. The CDR3 protein is CASSQDRVENTGELFF. CDR3 DNA sequence: TGTGCCAGCAGCCAAGACAGGGTCGAGAACACCGGGGAGCTGTTTTTT.

The chain is built from TRBV4-1 and TRBJ2-5, with no clear D. This CDR3 is 16 amino acids long. Looked up from germline, CDR1 is MGHRA and CDR2 is YSYEKL. The germline V and J ends were trimmed by 1 base and 5 bases, with 17 bases remaining between them. CDR3 nucleotide sequence: TGCGCCAGCAGCCAAGTTTTGCAGGATCAACGCGAGACCCAGTACTTC. As protein: CASSQVLQDQRETQYF.

The V call is TRBV5-1, the J call TRBJ2-5, with TRBD1 matching over 11 bases. Trimming took 0 bases from V and 2 from J; bases not matched to a gene: 0. Germline values: CDR1 SGHRS, CDR2 YFSETQ. CDR3 length: 15 residues. The CDR3, as DNA: TGCGCCAGCAGCTTGGGGGACAGGGGGCAAGAGACCCAGTACTTC. Translation: CASSLGDRGQETQYF.

This clonotype was counted many times. The chain's CDR3 is CASSLPGGVHNEQFF. The CDR3, as DNA: TGCGCCAGCAGCTTGCCCGGGGGCGTCCACAATGAGCAGTTCTTC. The J gene is TRBJ2-1, the V gene TRBV5-1; D possibly uses TRBD1 or TRBD2 (6 bases each). In germline, CDR1 is SGHRS, CDR2 YFSETQ. This CDR3 is built from 15 residues. Trimming took 1 base from V and 5 from J, leaving 13 bases between them.

This clonotype was detected ten times or more. This rearrangement joins TRBV4-1 to TRBJ1-2, with 8 bases that match TRBD1. CDR1 MGHRA and CDR2 YSYEKL come from the germline V gene. V lost 1 base and J lost 3; bases outside the gene matches: 13. This CDR3 spans 18 amino acids. CDR3 nucleotide sequence: TGCGCCAGCAGCCAAGGAAAGGGACGACAGGGGAGGGACTATGGCTACACCTTC. It is translated as CASSQGKGRQGRDYGYTF.